Below are 24 T cell receptor beta chains sequenced from a single sample in a study of blood T cell repertoires in COVID-19. Assay: immunoSEQ multiplex PCR; the TCRdb copy retains only in-frame clones and omits some. This sample has about 200,000 clones, with around nine tenths found just once. The sample taken for sequencing was peripheral blood. The receptors derive from a young man with active or convalescent COVID-19.

The rearrangement uses TRBV29-1 and TRBJ2-5; no reliable D call. V lost 4 bases and J 2 bases, leaving 8 bases between the germline ends. This CDR3 region has 12 residues. Germline CDR1 and CDR2: SQVTM and ANQGSEA. The CDR3 DNA reads TGCAGCGTTGCCCAACAGCAAGAGACCCAGTACTTC. As protein: CSVAQQQETQYF.

V gene TRBV29-1 combines with J gene TRBJ2-5, with a possible D match to TRBD1 (6 bases). Per the germline V gene, CDR1 is SQVTM and CDR2 is ANQGSEA. V lost 1 base to trimming and J lost 3 bases, with 15 bases between them. There are 15 residues in the CDR3. The CDR3 coding sequence is TGCAGCGTTGAAGGATCCCGGACAGTAGAAGAGACCCAGTACTTC. It encodes CSVEGSRTVEETQYF.

The J gene is TRBJ1-2, the V gene TRBV5-6, with a weak D call TRBD1 (5 bases). The germline CDR1 and CDR2 sequences are SGHDT and YYEEEE. With 6 bases removed from V and 5 bases from J, the gap between germline ends came to 14 bases. The CDR3 covers 13 residues. CDR3 region: CASIRGSGYGYTF. Here the CDR3 DNA reads TGTGCCAGCATCCGGGGGTCAGGGTATGGCTACACCTTC.

The chain joins TRBV29-1 to TRBJ2-7, with 10 bases that match TRBD1. J lost 3 bases, V lost 3 bases, and 11 bases had no gene match. This CDR3 is 16 amino acids long. Germline V lookup: CDR1 SQVTM, CDR2 ANQGSEA. Here the CDR3 reads CSVEGEGTGANYEQYF. The CDR3 region has the DNA TGCAGCGTTGAGGGTGAAGGGACAGGGGCGAACTACGAGCAGTACTTC.

The chain combines TRBV6-1 with TRBJ2-6; D remains unclear. The CDR3 loop spans 15 amino acids. Per the germline V gene, CDR1 is MNHNS and CDR2 is SASEGT. With 1 base removed from V and 0 bases from J, the gap between germline ends came to 4 bases. DNA of the CDR3: TGTGCCAGCAGTGAAGAACACTCTGGGGCCAACGTCCTGACTTTC. Protein: CASSEEHSGANVLTF.

The chain combines TRBV6-5 with TRBJ2-3; 10 bases agree with TRBD1. With 5 bases clipped from V and 2 bases from J, the junction kept 4 bases outside the gene matches. The CDR3 runs to 15 residues. Germline V CDR1 and CDR2: MNHEY, SVGAGI. Here the CDR3 DNA reads TGTGCCAGCAGTCCGGGACAGGGGTTCACAGATACGCAGTATTTT. Residues: CASSPGQGFTDTQYF.

The rearrangement joins TRBV6-5 to TRBJ2-7, with D unresolved. Deletions cut 7 bases from V and 2 bases from J, with 15 bases between. Germline CDR1 is MNHEY and CDR2 is SVGAGI. The CDR3 covers 14 residues. The DNA of the CDR3 is TGTGCCAGCACGTCTACTAAAACCCCCTACGAGCAGTACTTC. Protein sequence: CASTSTKTPYEQYF.

For the CDR3, the DNA is TGTGCCTGGAGTCGGACAGCTAACACTGAAGCTTTCTTT. It translates to CAWSRTANTEAFF. The chain carries TRBV30 and TRBJ1-1, with D maybe TRBD1 (6 bases). Trimming cost V 2 bases and J 2 bases, with 9 bases left between them. CDR3 length equals 13 residues. Germline CDR1 and CDR2: GTSNPN and SVGIG (reference sequence).

J is TRBJ2-3 and V is TRBV5-1; D is unclear. The CDR3 runs 12 residues. V was shortened by 2 bases and J by 2 bases, with 3 bases between the two germline ends. The germline V gene encodes CDR1 SGHRS and CDR2 YFSETQ. The CDR3 is CASSFLTDTQYF. CDR3 bases: TGCGCCAGCAGCTTTCTCACAGATACGCAGTATTTT.

The genes are TRBV6-5 and TRBJ2-7, with D perhaps matching TRBD1 (6 bases). Germline CDR1 reads MNHEY; CDR2 reads SVGAGI. V was trimmed by 6 bases and J by 0 bases, leaving 15 bases between them. The CDR3 spans 15 residues. The CDR3 DNA is TGTGCCAGCAGGGAGACAGGCGACAGCTCCTACGAGCAGTACTTC. Translating it yields CASRETGDSSYEQYF.

The V call is TRBV19, the J call TRBJ2-7, with TRBD2 as a possible D gene (6 bases). V shed 6 bases and J shed 3 bases, with 18 bases lying between them. The CDR3 consists of 15 residues. Germline CDR1 is LNHDA and CDR2 is SQIVND (reference sequence). The CDR3 bases are TGTGCCAGTAGACCCAAGGAGGGCCCTGTCTACGAGCAGTACTTC. It yields the protein CASRPKEGPVYEQYF.

This chain connects TRBV7-2 to TRBJ1-4; the match to TRBD1 covers 8 bases. The CDR3 extends over 14 amino acids. Germline CDR1 is SGHTA and CDR2 is FQGNSA. With V trimmed by 5 bases and J by 4 bases, 3 bases remained unmatched. CDR3: CASSVGQGNEKLFF. CDR3 nucleotides: TGTGCCAGCAGCGTCGGACAGGGTAATGAAAAACTGTTTTTT.

The CDR3 DNA sequence: TGCGCCAGCAGCTTCTTCACTAGCGGAACAGATACGCAGTATTTT. The encoded protein is CASSFFTSGTDTQYF. The chain is built from TRBV5-1 and TRBJ2-3; TRBD2 matches 8 bases. Trimming removed 2 bases from V and 3 bases from J; junction bases left unmatched: 5. The germline gives CDR1 SGHRS, CDR2 YFSETQ. The CDR3 contains 15 residues.

V gene TRBV6-4 combines with J gene TRBJ1-1; the match to TRBD1 covers 8 bases. CDR3 size: 15 residues. Germline CDR1 and CDR2: MRHNA and SNTAGT. V dropped 7 bases and J dropped 4; count of bases not matched to a gene: 11. The CDR3 sequence: CASTPGGNLGTEAFF. The CDR3 DNA is TGTGCCAGCACCCCAGGGGGCAATTTAGGCACTGAAGCTTTCTTT.

Regarding this clone: Other DNA sequences of this sample code for an identical CDR3. V usage is TRBV5-5 and J usage is TRBJ1-1, with 8 bases that match TRBD1. Germline values: CDR1 SGHKS, CDR2 YYEKEE (reference sequence). The CDR3 loop spans 18 amino acids. Unmatched junction bases numbered 15, after V lost 3 bases and J lost 2 bases. The CDR3: CASSSLPPGTGLNTEAFF. The DNA of the CDR3 is TGTGCCAGCAGCTCGTTACCCCCCGGGACAGGACTAAACACTGAAGCTTTCTTT. Based on the CDR3 plus reference TRBV5-5 and TRBJ1-1, the full variable domain is DAGVTQSPTHLIKTRGQQVTLRCSPISGHKSVSWYQQVLGQGPQFIFQYYEKEERGRGNFPDRFSARQFPNYSSELNVNALLLGDSALYLCASSSLPPGTGLNTEAFFGQGTRLTVV.

This clone has just one count. The rearrangement links TRBV5-4 to TRBJ2-7, with a weak D call TRBD1 (6 bases). V was shortened by 2 bases and J by 3 bases, with 12 bases between the two germline ends. This CDR3 is 14 amino acids long. Germline V gene lookup returns CDR1 SGHNT and CDR2 YYREEE (reference sequence). The CDR3 reads CASSFVGRGYEQYF. The DNA for the CDR3 is TGTGCCAGCAGCTTTGTGGGCAGGGGCTACGAGCAGTACTTC.

The J gene is TRBJ1-1, the V gene TRBV3-1 (or the pseudogene TRBV3-2), with D uncertain. V was trimmed by 4 bases and J by 4 bases, leaving 10 bases between them. The CDR3 loop spans 13 amino acids. Germline V gene sequence: CDR1 LGHDT, CDR2 YNNKEL (reference sequence). DNA for the CDR3: TGTGCCAGCAGCCTCACGGGTGGCACTGAAGCTTTCTTT. Its translation: CASSLTGGTEAFF.

The rearrangement links TRBV28 to TRBJ1-2, with 11 bases that match TRBD1. The CDR3 consists of 14 residues. Germline assignment: CDR1 MDHEN and CDR2 SYDVKM. V trimming: 3 bases; J trimming: 6 bases; junction bases outside the gene matches: 3. The chain's CDR3 is CASSFGQGADGYTF. In DNA, the CDR3 is TGTGCCAGCAGTTTTGGACAGGGGGCGGATGGCTACACCTTC.

CDR3 in amino acids: CASSLTQGTEAFF. The DNA for the CDR3 is TGTGCCAGCAGCTTAACACAGGGGACTGAAGCTTTCTTT. The V gene is TRBV11-3, the J gene TRBJ1-1; the match to TRBD1 covers 7 bases. The trim removed 2 bases at V and 5 bases at J, leaving 2 bases unmatched. Germline V CDR1 and CDR2: SGHNT, YENEEA. This CDR3 spans 13 amino acids.

The chain combines TRBV30 with TRBJ1-1; a weak D match, TRBD1 (5 bases). V shed 3 bases and J shed 1 base, with 9 bases lying between them. The CDR3 length is 13 residues. The germline gives CDR1 GTSNPN, CDR2 SVGIG (reference sequence). The CDR3 sequence is CAWRLTANTEAFF. In DNA form, the CDR3 reads TGTGCCTGGAGGTTGACAGCGAACACTGAAGCTTTCTTT.

In this sample, this clone turned up once. The V and J genes are TRBV30 and TRBJ1-2; no clear D gene. Germline V gene data show CDR1 as GTSNPN and CDR2 as SVGIG (reference sequence). V gave up 3 bases and J gave up 5 bases, with 10 bases separating them. The CDR3 totals 12 residues. The CDR3 DNA follows: TGTGCCTGGAGCCCCTCGGGGTATGGCTACACCTTC. Translation gives CAWSPSGYGYTF.

The CDR3 DNA is TGTGCCAGCAGCGTAGACAGGGGGGCGTACAATGAGCAGTTCTTC. Its protein product is CASSVDRGAYNEQFF. The chain employs TRBV9 and TRBJ2-1; 8 nucleotides line up with TRBD1. CDR1 and CDR2 (germline): SGDLS, YYNGEE. V was pared by 0 bases and J by 4 bases, with 3 bases of the junction left unmatched. The CDR3 covers 15 residues. Supplemented by reference TRBV9 and TRBJ2-1, the full variable domain reads DSGVTQTPKHLITATGQRVTLRCSPRSGDLSVYWYQQSLDQGLQFLIQYYNGEERAKGNILERFSAQQFPDLHSELNLSSLELGDSALYFCASSVDRGAYNEQFFGPGTRLTVL.

The chain joins TRBV5-1 to TRBJ2-3; 13 bases map to TRBD2. Trimming removed 4 bases from V and 7 bases from J; junction bases left unmatched: 6. Germline CDR1 is SGHRS and CDR2 is YFSETQ. CDR3 size: 15 residues. CDR3 protein: CASSPGLAGAYTQYF. The CDR3 coding sequence is TGCGCCAGCAGCCCAGGACTAGCGGGAGCGTATACGCAGTATTTT.

V gene TRBV9 combines with J gene TRBJ1-2; D is unclear. Germline lookup yields CDR1 SGDLS and CDR2 YYNGEE. CDR3 size: 16 residues. The V gene lost 0 bases and the J gene lost 3 bases, with 15 bases spanning the gap. The CDR3 region is CASSVAPTDTHYGYTF. CDR3 nucleotide sequence: TGTGCCAGCAGCGTAGCCCCGACCGACACCCACTATGGCTACACCTTC. The full variable domain, with the rest looked up from reference TRBV9 and TRBJ1-2, is DSGVTQTPKHLITATGQRVTLRCSPRSGDLSVYWYQQSLDQGLQFLIQYYNGEERAKGNILERFSAQQFPDLHSELNLSSLELGDSALYFCASSVAPTDTHYGYTFGSGTRLTVV.